This TCR beta chain comes out of a study of T cell changes during pregnancy in multiple sclerosis. The ends were cut back, 3 bases at V and 10 bases at J, with 16 bases in the middle. The germline V gene has CDR1 KGHSH and CDR2 LQKENI. The CDR3 has 14 amino acids. Here immunoSEQ multiplex PCR was the method, and the copy in TCRdb shows in-frame clones only, minus some. Counted here are approximately 37,000 clones, more than 85% occurring once; the ten biggest clones make up around 0.58%. This chain connects TRBV18 to TRBJ1-5; no clear D gene. Sequencing was performed on CD4+ T cells from peripheral blood mononuclear cells, taken in the third trimester of pregnancy. This sequence originates from a female donor with multiple sclerosis, enrolled in a pregnancy study. Here the CDR3 reads CASSPVAGEHPQHF. The CDR3 coding sequence is TGTGCCAGCTCACCCGTAGCCGGCGAGCATCCCCAGCATTTT.